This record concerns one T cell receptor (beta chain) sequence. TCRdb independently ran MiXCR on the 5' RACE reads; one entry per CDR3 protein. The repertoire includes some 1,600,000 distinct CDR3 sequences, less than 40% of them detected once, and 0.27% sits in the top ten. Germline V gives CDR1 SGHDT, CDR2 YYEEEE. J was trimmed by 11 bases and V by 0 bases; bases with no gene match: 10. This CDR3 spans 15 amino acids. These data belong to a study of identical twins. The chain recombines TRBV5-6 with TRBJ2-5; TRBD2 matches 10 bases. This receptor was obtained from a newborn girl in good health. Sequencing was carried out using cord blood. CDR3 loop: CASSLELAGWNEQYF. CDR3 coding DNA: TGTGCCAGCAGCTTGGAACTAGCGGGATGGAATGAGCAGTACTTC.